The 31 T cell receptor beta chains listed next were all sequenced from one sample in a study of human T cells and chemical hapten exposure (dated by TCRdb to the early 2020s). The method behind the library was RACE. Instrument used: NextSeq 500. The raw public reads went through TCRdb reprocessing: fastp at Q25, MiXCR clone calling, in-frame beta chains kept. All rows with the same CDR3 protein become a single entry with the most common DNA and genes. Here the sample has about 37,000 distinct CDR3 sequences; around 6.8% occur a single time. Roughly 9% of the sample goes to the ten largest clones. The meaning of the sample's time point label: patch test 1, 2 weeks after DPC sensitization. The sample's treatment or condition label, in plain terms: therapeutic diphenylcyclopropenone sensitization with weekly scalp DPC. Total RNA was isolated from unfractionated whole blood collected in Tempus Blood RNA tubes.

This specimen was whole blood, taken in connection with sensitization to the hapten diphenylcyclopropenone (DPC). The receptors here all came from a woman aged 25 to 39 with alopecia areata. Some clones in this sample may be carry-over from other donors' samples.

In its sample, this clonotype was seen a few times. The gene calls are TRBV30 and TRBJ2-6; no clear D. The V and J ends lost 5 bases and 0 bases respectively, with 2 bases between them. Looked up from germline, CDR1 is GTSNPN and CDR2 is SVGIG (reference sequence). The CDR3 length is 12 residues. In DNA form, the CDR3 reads TGTGCCTGGGACTCTGGGGCCAACGTCCTGACTTTC. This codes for CAWDSGANVLTF.

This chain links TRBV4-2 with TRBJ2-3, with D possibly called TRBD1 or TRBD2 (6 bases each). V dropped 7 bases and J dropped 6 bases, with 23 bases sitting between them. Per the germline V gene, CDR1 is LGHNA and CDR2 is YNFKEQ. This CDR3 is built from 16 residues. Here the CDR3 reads CASNLRSGGRGDTQYF. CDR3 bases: TGTGCCAGCAACCTAAGAAGTGGGGGGCGAGGGGATACGCAGTATTTT.

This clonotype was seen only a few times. CDR3 protein: CASSEQAYGYTF. For the CDR3, the DNA is TGCGCCAGCAGCGAACAGGCGTATGGCTACACCTTC. The chain carries TRBV5-1 and TRBJ1-2; tentatively, D is TRBD1 (5 bases). Trimming left V 4 bases short and J 5 bases short, with 9 bases between. This CDR3 comprises 12 residues. CDR1 and CDR2 from the germline V gene are SGHRS and YFSETQ.

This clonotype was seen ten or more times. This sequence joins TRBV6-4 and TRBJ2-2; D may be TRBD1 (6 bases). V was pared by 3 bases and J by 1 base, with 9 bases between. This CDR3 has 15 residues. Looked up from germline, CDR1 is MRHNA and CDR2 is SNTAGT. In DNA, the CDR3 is TGTGCCAGCAGTGAGTCACAGGGGAACACCGGGGAGCTGTTTTTT. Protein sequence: CASSESQGNTGELFF.

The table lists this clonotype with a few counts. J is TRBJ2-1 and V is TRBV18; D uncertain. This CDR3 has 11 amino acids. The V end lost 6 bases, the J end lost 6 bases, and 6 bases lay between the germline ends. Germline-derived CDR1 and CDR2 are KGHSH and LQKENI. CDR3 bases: TGTGCCAGCTCGCTGAGCAATGAGCAGTTCTTC. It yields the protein CASSLSNEQFF.

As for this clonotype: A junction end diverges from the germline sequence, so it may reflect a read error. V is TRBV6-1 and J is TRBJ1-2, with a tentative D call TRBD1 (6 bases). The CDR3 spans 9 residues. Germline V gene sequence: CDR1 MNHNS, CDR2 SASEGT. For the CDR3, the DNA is TGCGGGGGGGGCTGTGGCTACACCTTC. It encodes CGGGCGYTF.

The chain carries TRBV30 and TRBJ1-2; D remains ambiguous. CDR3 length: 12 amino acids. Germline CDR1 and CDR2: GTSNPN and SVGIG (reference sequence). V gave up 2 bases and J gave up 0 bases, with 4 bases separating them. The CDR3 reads CAWSRTNYGYTF. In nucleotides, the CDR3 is TGTGCCTGGAGTCGGACTAACTATGGCTACACCTTC.

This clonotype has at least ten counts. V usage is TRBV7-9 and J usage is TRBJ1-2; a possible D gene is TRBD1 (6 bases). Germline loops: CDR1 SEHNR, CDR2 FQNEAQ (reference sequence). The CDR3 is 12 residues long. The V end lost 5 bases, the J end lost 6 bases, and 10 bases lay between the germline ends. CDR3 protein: CASSGGQNGYTF. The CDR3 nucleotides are TGTGCCAGCAGCGGCGGACAGAATGGCTACACCTTC.

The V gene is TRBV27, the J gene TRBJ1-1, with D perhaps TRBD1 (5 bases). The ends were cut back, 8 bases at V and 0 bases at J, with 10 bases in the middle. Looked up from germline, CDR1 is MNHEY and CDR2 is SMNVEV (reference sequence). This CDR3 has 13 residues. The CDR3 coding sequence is TGTGCCAGCCGGACACTGATGAACACTGAAGCTTTCTTT. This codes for CASRTLMNTEAFF.

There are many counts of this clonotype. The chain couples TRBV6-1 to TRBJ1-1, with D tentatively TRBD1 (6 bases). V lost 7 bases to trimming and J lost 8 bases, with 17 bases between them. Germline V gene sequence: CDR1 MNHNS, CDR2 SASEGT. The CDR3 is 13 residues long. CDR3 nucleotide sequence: TGTGCCAGCACCGAACCGGGGGCCTGGGAAGCTTTCTTT. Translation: CASTEPGAWEAFF.

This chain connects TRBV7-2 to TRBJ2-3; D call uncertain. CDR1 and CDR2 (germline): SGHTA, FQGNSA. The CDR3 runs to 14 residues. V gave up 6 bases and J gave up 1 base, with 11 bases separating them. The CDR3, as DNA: TGTGCCAGCAGTAGGAGCCGCGGCACAGATACGCAGTATTTT. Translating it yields CASSRSRGTDTQYF.

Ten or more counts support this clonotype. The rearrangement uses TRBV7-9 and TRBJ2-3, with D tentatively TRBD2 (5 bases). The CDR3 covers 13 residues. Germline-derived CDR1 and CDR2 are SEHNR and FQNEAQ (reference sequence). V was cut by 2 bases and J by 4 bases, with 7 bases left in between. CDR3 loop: CASSLTGADTQYF. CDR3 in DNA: TGTGCCAGCAGCTTAACCGGGGCAGATACGCAGTATTTT.

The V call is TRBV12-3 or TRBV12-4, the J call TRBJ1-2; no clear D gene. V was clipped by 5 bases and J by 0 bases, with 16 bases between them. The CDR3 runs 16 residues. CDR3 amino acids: CASSLGPSVTNYGYTF. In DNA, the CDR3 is TGTGCCAGCAGTCTCGGGCCCAGCGTGACTAACTATGGCTACACCTTC.

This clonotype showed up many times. In DNA form, the CDR3 reads TGCAGTGCTAGAGATCTTTGGAGCGGGGGGACCGAGACCCAGTACTTC. It encodes CSARDLWSGGTETQYF. The V gene is TRBV20-1, the J gene TRBJ2-5; 9 bases agree with TRBD2. This CDR3 has 16 amino acids. V shed 0 bases, J shed 5 bases, and the junction held 10 bases outside the gene matches. The V gene's germline CDR1 is DFQATT and CDR2 SNEGSKA (reference sequence).

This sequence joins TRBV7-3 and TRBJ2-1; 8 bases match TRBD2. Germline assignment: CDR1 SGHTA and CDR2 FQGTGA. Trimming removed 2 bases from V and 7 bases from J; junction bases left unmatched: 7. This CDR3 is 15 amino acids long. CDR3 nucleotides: TGTGCCAGCAGCTTAGCTGGCGGGGGGCAGAATGAGCAGTTCTTC. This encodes CASSLAGGGQNEQFF.

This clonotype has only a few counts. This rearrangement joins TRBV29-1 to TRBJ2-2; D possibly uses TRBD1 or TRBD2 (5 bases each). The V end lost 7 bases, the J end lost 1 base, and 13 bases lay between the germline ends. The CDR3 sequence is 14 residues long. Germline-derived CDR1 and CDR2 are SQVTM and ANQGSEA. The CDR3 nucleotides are TGCAGCGCCGGGGACGAGATGAACACCGGGGAGCTGTTTTTT. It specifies CSAGDEMNTGELFF.

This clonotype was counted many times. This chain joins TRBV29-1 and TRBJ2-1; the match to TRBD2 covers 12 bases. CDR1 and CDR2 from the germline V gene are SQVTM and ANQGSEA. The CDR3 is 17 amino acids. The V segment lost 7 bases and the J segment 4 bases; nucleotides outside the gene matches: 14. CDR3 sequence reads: CSAGLHAGTSGYNEQFF. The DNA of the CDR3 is TGCAGCGCTGGTCTCCACGCCGGGACTAGCGGGTACAATGAGCAGTTCTTC.

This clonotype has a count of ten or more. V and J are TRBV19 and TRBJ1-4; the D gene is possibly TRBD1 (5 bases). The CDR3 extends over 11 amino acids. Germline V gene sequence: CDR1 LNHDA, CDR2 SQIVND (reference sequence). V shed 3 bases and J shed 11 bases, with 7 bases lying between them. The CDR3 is CASSMSGKLFF. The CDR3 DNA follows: TGTGCCAGTAGTATGTCAGGGAAACTGTTTTTT.

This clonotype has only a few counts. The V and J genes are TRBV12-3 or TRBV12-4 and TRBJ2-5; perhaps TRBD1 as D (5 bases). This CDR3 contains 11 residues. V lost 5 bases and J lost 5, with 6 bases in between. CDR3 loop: CASSRGETQYF. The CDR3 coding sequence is TGTGCCAGCAGTAGGGGCGAGACCCAGTACTTC.

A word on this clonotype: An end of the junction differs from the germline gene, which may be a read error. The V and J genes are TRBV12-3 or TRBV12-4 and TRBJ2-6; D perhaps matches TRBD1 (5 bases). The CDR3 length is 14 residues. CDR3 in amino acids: CASRTSSGAKVLTF. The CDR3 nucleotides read TGTGCCAGCAGGACGAGCTCTGGGGCCAAAGTCCTGACTTTC.

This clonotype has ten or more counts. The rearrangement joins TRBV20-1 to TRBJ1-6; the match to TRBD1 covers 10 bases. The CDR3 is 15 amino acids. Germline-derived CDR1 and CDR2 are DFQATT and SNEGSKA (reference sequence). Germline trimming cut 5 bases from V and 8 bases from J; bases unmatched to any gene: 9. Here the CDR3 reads CSAGPGQGQDSPLHF. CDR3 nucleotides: TGCAGTGCTGGACCGGGACAGGGGCAGGATTCACCCCTCCACTTT.

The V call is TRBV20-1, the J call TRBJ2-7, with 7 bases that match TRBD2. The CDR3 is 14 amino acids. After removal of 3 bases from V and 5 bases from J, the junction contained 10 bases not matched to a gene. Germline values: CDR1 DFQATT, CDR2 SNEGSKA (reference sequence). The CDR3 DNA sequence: TGCAGTGCTAGTACTGGTCGTCGGGGGGACGAGCAGTACTTC. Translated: CSASTGRRGDEQYF.

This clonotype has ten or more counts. The DNA of the CDR3 is TGTGCCAGCAGTTTGGGGGCCGAGACCCAGTACTTC. Amino acid sequence: CASSLGAETQYF. V and J are TRBV12-3 or TRBV12-4 and TRBJ2-5; TRBD1 is a possible D gene (6 bases). Between the trimmed V and J ends, which lost 3 bases and 5 bases, there was a span of 7 bases. The CDR3 totals 12 residues.

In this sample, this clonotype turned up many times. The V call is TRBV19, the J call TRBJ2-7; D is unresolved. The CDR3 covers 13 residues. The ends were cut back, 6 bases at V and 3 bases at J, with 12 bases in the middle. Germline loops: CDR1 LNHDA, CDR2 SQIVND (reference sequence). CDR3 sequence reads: CASSGNVGYEQYF. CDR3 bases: TGTGCCAGTAGCGGAAACGTTGGCTACGAGCAGTACTTC.

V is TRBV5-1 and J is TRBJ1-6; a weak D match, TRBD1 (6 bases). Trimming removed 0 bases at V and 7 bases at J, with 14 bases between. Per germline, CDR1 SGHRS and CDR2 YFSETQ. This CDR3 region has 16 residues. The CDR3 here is CASSLGGADRNSPLHF. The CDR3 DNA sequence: TGCGCCAGCAGCTTGGGGGGGGCTGACAGAAATTCACCCCTCCACTTT.

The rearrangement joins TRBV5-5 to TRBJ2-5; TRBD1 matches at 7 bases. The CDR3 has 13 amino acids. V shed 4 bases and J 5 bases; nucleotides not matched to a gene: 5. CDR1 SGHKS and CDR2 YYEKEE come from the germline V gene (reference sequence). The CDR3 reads CASSHDRAETQYF. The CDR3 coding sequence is TGTGCCAGCAGCCATGACAGGGCCGAGACCCAGTACTTC.

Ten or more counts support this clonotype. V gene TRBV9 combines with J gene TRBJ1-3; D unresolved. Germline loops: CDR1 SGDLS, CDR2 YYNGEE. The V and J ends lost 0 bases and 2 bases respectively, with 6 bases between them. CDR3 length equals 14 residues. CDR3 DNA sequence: TGTGCCAGCAGCGTAGACAGAACTGGAAACACCATATATTTT. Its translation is CASSVDRTGNTIYF.

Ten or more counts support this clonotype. This CDR3 is CASSLEGLTDTQYF. The DNA for the CDR3 is TGTGCCAGCAGCTTAGAGGGACTCACAGATACGCAGTATTTT. The chain carries TRBV11-2 and TRBJ2-3; perhaps TRBD2 as D (6 bases). The CDR3 sequence is 14 residues long. The V and J ends lost 0 bases and 2 bases respectively, with 6 bases between them. CDR1 and CDR2 (germline): SGHAT, FQNNGV.

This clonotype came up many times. CDR3: CASSLEGDRDNSPLHF. CDR3 coding DNA: TGCGCCAGCAGCTTGGAAGGAGACAGGGATAATTCACCCCTCCACTTT. The chain recombines TRBV5-1 with TRBJ1-6; TRBD1 agrees at 7 bases. Unmatched junction bases numbered 5, after V lost 0 bases and J lost 5 bases. CDR1 and CDR2 from the germline V gene are SGHRS and YFSETQ. CDR3 length equals 16 residues.

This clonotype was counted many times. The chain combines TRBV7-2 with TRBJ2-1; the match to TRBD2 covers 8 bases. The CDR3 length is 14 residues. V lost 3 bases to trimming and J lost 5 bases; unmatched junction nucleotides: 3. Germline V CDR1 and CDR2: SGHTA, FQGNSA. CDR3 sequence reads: CASSLGLGNNEQFF. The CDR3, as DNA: TGTGCCAGCAGCTTGGGACTAGGAAACAATGAGCAGTTCTTC.

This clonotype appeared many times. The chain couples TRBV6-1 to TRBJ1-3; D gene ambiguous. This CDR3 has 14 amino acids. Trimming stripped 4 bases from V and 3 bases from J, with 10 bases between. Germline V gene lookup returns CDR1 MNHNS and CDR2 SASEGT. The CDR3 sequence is CASSVNGNGNTIYF. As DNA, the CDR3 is TGTGCCAGCAGTGTAAACGGAAATGGAAACACCATATATTTT.